This T cell receptor beta chain was sequenced for a study of response to subunit inactivated influenza vaccine. MiXCR was run by TCRdb on the RT-PCR reads, yielding one entry per CDR3 protein. The data contain 590,000 or so distinct CDR3 sequences, 13% to 15% of them singletons. The CDR3 has 15 residues. Unmatched junction bases numbered 8, after V lost 6 bases and J lost 3 bases. Germline CDR1 MDHEN, CDR2 SYDVKM. On this clonotype itself: The antigen remains undetermined.

Study-level findings and limits: The authors suggested that every seasonal influenza vaccination recruits few new T cells.

The sequence came from a man aged 50-60 years who received an inactivated influenza vaccine. The V and J genes are TRBV28 and TRBJ1-5; 7 nucleotides line up with TRBD1. The specimen was PBMCs from blood, collected around 15 days before vaccination. The CDR3 nucleotides are TGTGCCAGCAGAGCTCAGACAGGGTACAATCAGCCCCAGCATTTT. Its protein is CASRAQTGYNQPQHF.